What follows are 27 T cell receptor beta chains derived from one specimen sequenced in a study of OX40 agonist ivuxolimab in advanced cancers. Clones were read by immunoSEQ multiplex PCR, and TCRdb kept only the in-frame ones, dropping some. The sample comprises more than 70,000 clones, under 90% of which are singletons, and 0.4% to 0.5% rests with the top ten. Source: CD4+ or CD8+ T cells sorted from blood, taken in a trial of the OX40 agonist ivuxolimab. These receptor sequences come from an adult with an advanced solid tumor such as melanoma, head and neck, liver or kidney cancer.

This chain joins TRBV19 and TRBJ1-5; possibly TRBD1 for D (5 bases). This CDR3 region has 15 residues. Per germline, CDR1 LNHDA and CDR2 SQIVND (reference sequence). Trimming left V 7 bases short and J 5 bases short, with 18 bases between. The CDR3 sequence is CASMDRGRGDQPQHF. In DNA form, the CDR3 reads TGTGCCAGTATGGACCGTGGCCGGGGCGATCAGCCCCAGCATTTT. The variable domain in full, with the rest retrieved from reference TRBV19 and TRBJ1-5, is DGGITQSPKYLFRKEGQNVTLSCEQNLNHDAMYWYRQDPGQGLRLIYYSQIVNDFQKGDIAEGYSVSREKKESFPLTVTSAQKNPTAFYLCASMDRGRGDQPQHFGDGTRLSIL.

V usage is TRBV28 and J usage is TRBJ1-2, with 8 positions matching TRBD1. Germline loops: CDR1 MDHEN, CDR2 SYDVKM. This CDR3 is 15 amino acids long. Trimming took 5 bases from V and 8 from J; bases not matched to a gene: 13. The CDR3 nucleotides read TGTGCCAGCAGTATCGGGACAGGCACCCTGGGGGGCTACACCTTC. Its protein is CASSIGTGTLGGYTF.

The chain has TRBV6-5 and TRBJ2-7; TRBD1 might be the D (5 bases). The CDR3 has 14 residues. The V and J ends lost 9 bases and 0 bases respectively, with 15 bases between them. The germline V gene has CDR1 MNHEY and CDR2 SVGAGI. Here the CDR3 DNA reads TGTGCCAGTAAGTGGACAAGCAGCTCCTACGAGCAGTACGTC. Translated, it gives CASKWTSSSYEQYV.

The rearrangement joins TRBV5-1 to TRBJ1-3, with D unresolved. The CDR3 has 14 residues. Germline lookup yields CDR1 SGHRS and CDR2 YFSETQ. Trimming took off 2 bases at V and 0 bases at J, with 6 bases between the two ends. Here the CDR3 DNA reads TGCGCCAGCAGCTTCGATTTCTCTGGAAACACCATATATTTT. This translates into CASSFDFSGNTIYF.

This clone showed up just once. The chain is built from TRBV5-1 and TRBJ1-1; 8 bases agree with TRBD1. CDR1 is SGHRS, CDR2 YFSETQ, per germline. After removal of 4 bases from V and 1 base from J, the junction contained 3 bases not matched to a gene. CDR3 length: 14 residues. The CDR3 reads CASSGQGGNTEAFF. CDR3 nucleotide sequence: TGCGCCAGCAGCGGACAGGGTGGGAACACTGAAGCTTTCTTT.

This sequence joins TRBV7-8 and TRBJ1-4; the D is unclear. Trimming shortened V by 1 base and J by 7 bases, and 4 bases separated the two germline ends. In germline, CDR1 is SGHVS, CDR2 FQNEAQ. This CDR3 has 12 residues. This chain's CDR3 is CASSLVAEKLFF. For the CDR3, the DNA is TGTGCCAGCAGCTTAGTAGCTGAAAAACTGTTTTTT. Filled out from reference TRBV7-8 and TRBJ1-4, the complete variable domain reads GAGVSQSPRYKVAKRGQDVALRCDPISGHVSLFWYQQALGQGPEFLTYFQNEAQLDKSGLPSDRFFAERPEGSVSTLKIQRTQQEDSAVYLCASSLVAEKLFFGSGTQLSVL.

The chain is built from TRBV18 and TRBJ1-2; TRBD1 might be the D (5 bases). CDR1 KGHSH and CDR2 LQKENI come from the germline V gene. This CDR3 is 15 amino acids long. V gave up 6 bases and J gave up 1 base, with 15 bases separating them. The DNA of the CDR3 is TGTGCCAGCTCGCGTGATGGGACGGGTAACTATGGCTACACCTTC. Translation gives CASSRDGTGNYGYTF.

This CDR3 is CASSRRPAWAGNQETQYF. The DNA of the CDR3 is TGTGCCAGCAGCCGACGGCCGGCATGGGCGGGTAATCAAGAGACCCAGTACTTC. The chain combines TRBV13 with TRBJ2-5; a weak D match, TRBD2 (5 bases). Germline CDR1 PRHDT, CDR2 FYEKMQ (reference sequence). The CDR3 extends over 18 amino acids. The V end was cut by 5 bases, the J end by 2 bases, with 24 bases between.

This chain links TRBV25-1 with TRBJ2-1, with D unclear. The CDR3 spans 13 residues. From germline, CDR1 is MGHDK and CDR2 SYGVNS. V shed 2 bases and J shed 4 bases, with 6 bases lying between them. CDR3: CASSETAYNEQFF. The CDR3 DNA reads as TGTGCCAGCAGTGAAACAGCGTACAATGAGCAGTTCTTC.

The V gene is TRBV7-9, the J gene TRBJ1-2, with 10 bases aligning to TRBD1. Germline V gene sequence: CDR1 SEHNR, CDR2 FQNEAQ (reference sequence). The CDR3 contains 12 residues. With 5 bases clipped from V and 14 bases from J, the junction kept 8 bases outside the gene matches. The CDR3 region has the DNA TGTGCCAGCAGCGTCGGAAGGACAGGGGGTACCTTC. This encodes CASSVGRTGGTF.

The chain joins TRBV7-9 to TRBJ1-5; possible D gene TRBD1, 6 bases. Germline V gives CDR1 SEHNR, CDR2 FQNEAQ (reference sequence). The CDR3 runs 14 residues. Trimming shortened V by 4 bases and J by 1 base, and 8 bases separated the two germline ends. CDR3 amino acids: CASSSDRSNQPQHF. CDR3 in DNA: TGTGCCAGCAGCTCAGACAGGAGCAATCAGCCCCAGCATTTT.

The chain is built from TRBV7-8 and TRBJ2-5, with D tentatively TRBD2 (6 bases). Judging by the DNA end, TRBJ2-7 fits better; the J call may be wrong. In germline, CDR1 is SGHVS, CDR2 FQNEAQ. This CDR3 has 14 amino acids. The CDR3 region is CASSFASAQNEQYF. The CDR3 bases are TGTGCCAGCAGCTTTGCTAGCGCCCAGAACGAGCAGTACTTC.

The V call is TRBV7-2, the J call TRBJ2-1; D is perhaps TRBD1 or TRBD2 (6 bases each). This CDR3 has 12 amino acids. The V gene lost 2 bases and the J gene lost 10 bases, with 9 bases spanning the gap. Germline loops: CDR1 SGHTA, CDR2 FQGNSA. The CDR3: CASSLRGREQFF. The CDR3 DNA reads as TGTGCCAGCAGCTTAAGGGGGAGGGAGCAGTTCTTC.

To note about this clone: This clone may be a read error of a much larger clone one base away. This chain joins TRBV11-3 and TRBJ1-1; D is undetermined. CDR1 is SGHNT, CDR2 YENEEA, per germline. Trimming removed 2 bases at V and 1 base at J, with 5 bases between. This CDR3 has 13 amino acids. In nucleotides, the CDR3 is TGTGCCAGCAGCTTAAAGAGGAACACTGAAGCTTTCTTT. Translated: CASSLKRNTEAFF.

This rearrangement joins TRBV2 to TRBJ1-6; TRBD1 agrees at 9 bases. Looked up from germline, CDR1 is SNHLY and CDR2 is FYNNEI. The CDR3 is made up of 15 amino acids. V gave up 6 bases and J gave up 6 bases; unmatched junction bases: 6. Here the CDR3 reads CASRSRQGGNSPLHF. The CDR3 nucleotides read TGTGCCAGCAGGAGCCGACAGGGGGGTAATTCACCCCTCCACTTT.

This clone was recorded only once. The chain employs TRBV5-1 and TRBJ2-2, with 11 bases identical to TRBD2. CDR1 is SGHRS, CDR2 YFSETQ, per germline. This CDR3 comprises 14 residues. The V segment lost 5 bases and the J segment 3 bases; nucleotides outside the gene matches: 0. In nucleotides, the CDR3 is TGCGCCAGCAGACTAGCGGGAGACACCGGGGAGCTGTTTTTT. This encodes CASRLAGDTGELFF.

The table lists this clone with a count of one. This chain links TRBV9 with TRBJ2-1, with D perhaps given as TRBD1 or TRBD2 (6 bases each). The V end was cut by 2 bases, the J end by 0 bases, with 9 bases between. The CDR3 spans 15 residues. Germline V gene data show CDR1 as SGDLS and CDR2 as YYNGEE. CDR3 protein: CASSVGGNSYNEQFF. The CDR3 DNA reads TGTGCCAGCAGCGTGGGGGGCAACTCCTACAATGAGCAGTTCTTC.

CDR3 nucleotides: TGTGCCTGGAGTGCTGGCCAGAATAGCAATCAGCCCCAGCATTTT. Translating it yields CAWSAGQNSNQPQHF. J is TRBJ1-5 and V is TRBV30; D is unclear. The germline V gene has CDR1 GTSNPN and CDR2 SVGIG (reference sequence). V was cut by 1 base and J by 0 bases, with 10 bases left in between. This CDR3 contains 15 residues.

The chain is built from TRBV27 and TRBJ2-3, with TRBD2 matching 7 bases. Germline V CDR1 and CDR2: MNHEY, SMNVEV (reference sequence). V lost 4 bases, J lost 0 bases, and 4 bases stayed unmatched. The CDR3 totals 15 residues. CDR3 in amino acids: CASSSRLASTDTQYF. Here the CDR3 DNA reads TGTGCCAGCAGTTCCCGACTAGCTAGCACAGATACGCAGTATTTT.

This chain joins TRBV28 and TRBJ1-5; D is unclear. Germline CDR1 MDHEN, CDR2 SYDVKM. The V and J ends lost 4 bases and 7 bases respectively, with 8 bases between them. This CDR3 region has 12 residues. The CDR3 protein is CASSYGRQPQHF. The CDR3 DNA reads TGTGCCAGCAGTTATGGGAGGCAGCCCCAGCATTTT.

This chain joins TRBV19 and TRBJ1-2; perhaps TRBD1 as D (6 bases). The CDR3 runs 15 residues. Germline lookup yields CDR1 LNHDA and CDR2 SQIVND (reference sequence). V lost 4 bases and J 2 bases, leaving 14 bases between the germline ends. The CDR3 loop is CASSSAGTMNYGYTF. In DNA, the CDR3 is TGTGCCAGTAGTAGCGCCGGGACAATGAACTATGGCTACACCTTC.

The chain couples TRBV2 to TRBJ1-2; 7 bases are a match to TRBD1. This CDR3 has 11 amino acids. Looked up from germline, CDR1 is SNHLY and CDR2 is FYNNEI. V gave up 9 bases and J gave up 5 bases; unmatched junction bases: 3. CDR3 DNA: TGTGCCAGACGACAGGGATATGGCTACACCTTC. Amino acids: CARRQGYGYTF.

This clone was counted a few times. The chain joins TRBV14 to TRBJ2-7; TRBD1 agrees at 7 bases. V dropped 1 base and J dropped 7; count of bases not matched to a gene: 7. Germline-derived CDR1 and CDR2 are SGHDN and FVKESK. The CDR3 loop spans 14 amino acids. The CDR3 DNA reads TGTGCCAGCAGCCAAGTAACAGGGGTCGGAGAGCAGTACGTC. It encodes CASSQVTGVGEQYV.

The rearrangement uses TRBV10-1 and TRBJ1-5; perhaps TRBD1 as D (6 bases). V lost 3 bases, J lost 0 bases, and 18 bases lay in between. CDR3 length equals 18 residues. Germline V CDR1 and CDR2: WNHNN, SYGVQD (reference sequence). The CDR3 sequence: CASSDYRESAYSNQPQHF. As DNA, the CDR3 is TGCGCCAGCAGTGATTACAGGGAGTCTGCCTATAGCAATCAGCCCCAGCATTTT.

The chain is built from TRBV14 and TRBJ1-1; D perhaps matches TRBD1 (6 bases). The CDR3 is made up of 15 amino acids. Germline CDR1 is SGHDN and CDR2 is FVKESK. V dropped 0 bases and J dropped 6 bases, with 14 bases sitting between them. CDR3 coding DNA: TGTGCCAGCAGCCAAGAAAGGGGGAATAGGGCTGAAGCTTTCTTT. Translated, it gives CASSQERGNRAEAFF.

V gene TRBV6-1 combines with J gene TRBJ1-2, with 7 bases identical to TRBD1. V was clipped by 5 bases and J by 7 bases; unmatched bases: 13. Germline CDR1 and CDR2: MNHNS and SASEGT. The CDR3 spans 15 residues. The CDR3 DNA sequence: TGTGCCAGCAGTCTATCCCAGGGGGAGACTGCTGGCTACACCTTC. Translated: CASSLSQGETAGYTF.

This chain joins TRBV14 and TRBJ1-2; unclear D gene. The V gene lost 1 base and the J gene lost 3 bases, with 3 bases spanning the gap. There are 12 residues in the CDR3. Per germline, CDR1 SGHDN and CDR2 FVKESK. CDR3 residues: CASSQGYYGYTF. Written as DNA, the CDR3 is TGTGCCAGCAGCCAAGGGTACTATGGCTACACCTTC.